The 28 T cell receptor beta chains below all came from one sample that was sequenced in a study of T cell repertoires in cytomegalovirus infection. TCRdb ran MiXCR on the reads and lists one entry per CDR3 protein. The table has roughly 230,000 distinct CDR3 sequences, 22% seen once; the top ten hold about 20%. Sequences were obtained from CD8+ T cells from PBMCs. These receptors originate from a human donor in good health (CMV status not recorded). Some clones in this sample may be carry-over from other donors' samples.

The chain recombines TRBV4-1 with TRBJ2-2; the D is unclear. This CDR3 comprises 16 residues. Germline CDR1 is MGHRA and CDR2 is YSYEKL. V lost 0 bases and J 0 bases, leaving 8 bases between the germline ends. The CDR3 sequence is CASSQEQVANTGELFF. The CDR3 DNA sequence: TGCGCCAGCAGCCAAGAGCAAGTAGCGAACACCGGGGAGCTGTTTTTT.

The chain has TRBV5-1 and TRBJ2-2; 10 nucleotides line up with TRBD1. The CDR3 is 16 amino acids. Germline CDR1 SGHRS, CDR2 YFSETQ. V shed 2 bases and J 4 bases; nucleotides not matched to a gene: 5. CDR3 in amino acids: CASSFLTGGFTGELFF. The CDR3 nucleotides read TGCGCCAGCAGCTTTCTGACAGGGGGCTTCACCGGGGAGCTGTTTTTT. Full variable domain (missing parts from reference TRBV5-1 and TRBJ2-2): KAGVTQTPRYLIKTRGQQVTLSCSPISGHRSVSWYQQTPGQGLQFLFEYFSETQRNKGNFPGRFSGRQFSNSRSEMNVSTLELGDSALYLCASSFLTGGFTGELFFGEGSRLTVL.

This clonotype has ten or more counts. The rearrangement uses TRBV20-1 and TRBJ2-5, with D tentatively TRBD1 (6 bases). CDR1 and CDR2 (germline): DFQATT, SNEGSKA (reference sequence). CDR3 length: 13 amino acids. V was pared by 5 bases and J by 5 bases, with 15 bases between. The CDR3 sequence is CSAPTGVDETQYF. CDR3 DNA: TGCAGTGCTCCGACAGGCGTCGATGAGACCCAGTACTTC.

Ten or more counts support this clonotype. The chain uses TRBV7-7 and TRBJ2-3, with 7 bases identical to TRBD1. The CDR3 is made up of 14 amino acids. In germline, CDR1 is SSHAT, CDR2 FNYEAQ (reference sequence). Trimming took 5 bases from V and 6 from J; bases not matched to a gene: 8. CDR3 in DNA: TGTGCCAGCAGCCCGACAGGGATCGGCGATACGCAGTATTTT. Translation gives CASSPTGIGDTQYF.

The genes are TRBV29-1 and TRBJ1-2, with D unclear. The CDR3 is 13 amino acids. Germline assignment: CDR1 SQVTM and CDR2 ANQGSEA. V dropped 6 bases and J dropped 5 bases, with 16 bases sitting between them. The CDR3 DNA follows: TGCAGCGTACTGTACACGGGTTGGTATGGCTACACCTTC. Encoded protein: CSVLYTGWYGYTF.

V is TRBV12-3 or TRBV12-4 and J is TRBJ2-2; no definite D call. V was trimmed by 8 bases and J by 8 bases, leaving 9 bases between them. CDR3 length equals 11 residues. The CDR3 coding sequence is TGTGCCAGCCGCCGAGGAGGGGAGCTGTTTTTT. This translates into CASRRGGELFF.

The chain is built from TRBV2 and TRBJ2-7; TRBD2 is a possible D gene (5 bases). The CDR3 is made up of 15 amino acids. Germline CDR1 and CDR2: SNHLY and FYNNEI. The V and J ends lost 2 bases and 3 bases respectively, with 14 bases between them. The CDR3 DNA reads as TGTGCCAGCAGTGAAACCCCGGGATCACTCTACGAGCAGTACTTC. Residues: CASSETPGSLYEQYF. The full variable domain, rest sourced from reference TRBV2 and TRBJ2-7, is EPEVTQTPSHQVTQMGQEVILRCVPISNHLYFYWYRQILGQKVEFLVSFYNNEISEKSEIFDDQFSVERPDGSNFTLKIRSTKLEDSAMYFCASSETPGSLYEQYFGPGTRLTVT.

The chain couples TRBV6-1 to TRBJ2-7; 11 nucleotides align to TRBD1. The germline V gene encodes CDR1 MNHNS and CDR2 SASEGT. CDR3 length: 14 residues. Losses at the gene ends were 9 bases for V and 6 bases for J; bases not matched to a gene: 10. CDR3 sequence: CARSSGTGGPEQYF. As DNA, the CDR3 is TGTGCCAGGAGCTCCGGGACAGGGGGTCCCGAGCAGTACTTC.

This clonotype appeared a few times. The chain combines TRBV20-1 with TRBJ2-7, with a weak D call TRBD1 (7 bases). CDR1 and CDR2 (germline): DFQATT, SNEGSKA (reference sequence). V was trimmed by 3 bases and J by 6 bases, leaving 15 bases between them. The CDR3 consists of 13 residues. The CDR3 is CSASQGGFLEQYF. The CDR3 DNA reads TGCAGTGCTAGTCAGGGGGGATTTCTCGAGCAGTACTTC.

V gene TRBV6-6 combines with J gene TRBJ2-1, with 10 bases fitting TRBD1. From germline, CDR1 is MNHNY and CDR2 SVGAGI (reference sequence). The trim removed 7 bases at V and 7 bases at J, leaving 13 bases unmatched. This CDR3 contains 16 residues. Here the CDR3 reads CASTILRTGGLNEQFF. The CDR3 region has the DNA TGTGCCAGCACCATCCTGAGGACAGGGGGTCTGAATGAGCAGTTCTTC.

This clonotype was counted between two and nine times. This rearrangement joins TRBV28 to TRBJ2-3; 7 bases agree with TRBD1. V dropped 3 bases and J dropped 4; count of bases not matched to a gene: 13. CDR3 length equals 17 residues. Germline lookup yields CDR1 MDHEN and CDR2 SYDVKM. The CDR3 spells CASSFLRTGYIPDTQYF. The CDR3 DNA follows: TGTGCCAGCAGTTTCCTTCGGACAGGTTATATCCCAGATACGCAGTATTTT.

At least ten counts were recorded for this clonotype. The V and J genes are TRBV7-2 and TRBJ1-1, with 7 bases matching TRBD1. V shed 0 bases and J 4 bases; nucleotides not matched to a gene: 2. The CDR3 length is 14 residues. The germline V gene encodes CDR1 SGHTA and CDR2 FQGNSA. The DNA for the CDR3 is TGTGCCAGCAGCTTAGCGGCAGGGGGCACTGAAGCTTTCTTT. Its translation is CASSLAAGGTEAFF.

The sample holds many counts of this clonotype. The J gene is TRBJ1-1, the V gene TRBV7-6, with a weak D call TRBD1 (5 bases). CDR1 SGHVS and CDR2 FNYEAQ come from the germline V gene. V dropped 2 bases and J dropped 0 bases, with 13 bases sitting between them. The CDR3 runs 16 residues. CDR3 coding DNA: TGTGCCAGCAGCTTAACCAGGGAATTTTTGAACACTGAAGCTTTCTTT. It yields the protein CASSLTREFLNTEAFF.

This clonotype appeared a single time. The V gene is TRBV9, the J gene TRBJ1-1, with D possibly being TRBD1 (5 bases). CDR1 SGDLS and CDR2 YYNGEE come from the germline V gene. The CDR3 runs to 18 residues. V shed 4 bases and J shed 0 bases, with 22 bases lying between them. CDR3 protein: CASSPRHGAGLMNTEAFF. The CDR3 DNA reads as TGTGCCAGCAGCCCCCGTCACGGGGCAGGACTTATGAACACTGAAGCTTTCTTT.

This clonotype was observed once. The rearrangement links TRBV7-6 to TRBJ1-6, with D perhaps TRBD1 (5 bases). Trimming stripped 5 bases from V and 7 bases from J, with 15 bases between. This CDR3 is built from 15 residues. Germline loops: CDR1 SGHVS, CDR2 FNYEAQ. In DNA form, the CDR3 reads TGTGCCAGCAGCGCTGAACAGGTGGGGAATTCACCCCTCCACTTT. It codes for CASSAEQVGNSPLHF.

This clonotype was seen many times. The chain is built from TRBV10-3 and TRBJ2-6; a possible D gene is TRBD1 (6 bases). Trimming took 4 bases from V and 0 from J, leaving 28 bases between them. The germline V gene has CDR1 ENHRY and CDR2 SYGVKD. The CDR3 is 22 amino acids. CDR3 loop: CAISGPSHPSMTGASGANVLTF. The CDR3 DNA sequence: TGTGCCATCAGTGGCCCTTCACACCCTTCCATGACAGGTGCCTCTGGGGCCAACGTCCTGACTTTC.

The V and J genes are TRBV27 and TRBJ2-3, with a weak D call TRBD2 (6 bases). Trimming left V 4 bases short and J 0 bases short, with 17 bases between. CDR3 length: 17 amino acids. Germline CDR1 MNHEY, CDR2 SMNVEV (reference sequence). CDR3 DNA: TGTGCCAGCAGTTCGCTGTATAGCGGTCTAAGCACAGATACGCAGTATTTT. Protein product: CASSSLYSGLSTDTQYF.

This clonotype was picked up many times. V and J are TRBV12-3 or TRBV12-4 and TRBJ1-1; D uncertain. Trimming took off 8 bases at V and 0 bases at J, with 7 bases between the two ends. The CDR3 consists of 12 residues. The CDR3 DNA sequence: TGTGCCAGCGGAACTATGAACACTGAAGCTTTCTTT. It translates to CASGTMNTEAFF.

This clonotype has a handful of counts. The chain couples TRBV29-1 to TRBJ2-2; maybe TRBD1 (6 bases). The germline CDR1 and CDR2 sequences are SQVTM and ANQGSEA. V lost 5 bases, J lost 3 bases, and 7 bases lay in between. The CDR3 length is 12 residues. The CDR3 DNA reads as TGCAGCGTTACAGGGCACACCGGGGAGCTGTTTTTT. Translating gives CSVTGHTGELFF.

This clonotype was seen a handful of times. The V call is TRBV4-1, the J call TRBJ2-1; D not certain. Trimming removed 0 bases at V and 6 bases at J, with 12 bases between. The CDR3 extends over 15 amino acids. Germline CDR1 reads MGHRA; CDR2 reads YSYEKL. This CDR3 reads CASSQDRGPANEQFF. DNA for the CDR3: TGCGCCAGCAGCCAAGATAGAGGTCCCGCCAATGAGCAGTTCTTC.

The genes are TRBV5-8 and TRBJ2-7; the D gene is possibly TRBD2 (6 bases). The CDR3 runs 16 residues. Trimming removed 2 bases from V and 0 bases from J, with 15 bases in between. The germline CDR1 and CDR2 sequences are SGHTS and YDEGEE. CDR3 sequence: CASSFAGTGSSYEQYF. For the CDR3, the DNA is TGTGCCAGCAGCTTTGCCGGGACTGGGAGCTCCTACGAGCAGTACTTC.

The CDR3 nucleotides read TGTGCCAGCAGTCCAATTTGGGGACTTGCTAGCACCTACAATGAGCAGTTCTTC. This codes for CASSPIWGLASTYNEQFF. J is TRBJ2-1 and V is TRBV28; D might be TRBD2 (6 bases). There are 18 residues in the CDR3. The V gene's germline CDR1 is MDHEN and CDR2 SYDVKM. V was pared by 5 bases and J by 2 bases, with 22 bases between. The complete variable domain, with remaining parts taken from reference TRBV28 and TRBJ2-1, reads DVKVTQSSRYLVKRTGEKVFLECVQDMDHENMFWYRQDPGLGLRLIYFSYDVKMKEKGDIPEGYSVSREKKERFSLILESASTNQTSMYLCASSPIWGLASTYNEQFFGPGTRLTVL.

This clonotype occurred a few times. The chain combines TRBV29-1 with TRBJ2-1, with a tentative D call TRBD2 (6 bases). Germline CDR1 is SQVTM and CDR2 is ANQGSEA. The CDR3 length is 11 residues. Trimming took off 4 bases at V and 9 bases at J, with 10 bases between the two ends. In DNA, the CDR3 is TGCAGCGTTGTGTGGGGACTTGAGCAGTTCTTC. It specifies CSVVWGLEQFF.

The rearrangement uses TRBV7-9 and TRBJ1-1, with a tentative D call TRBD1 (5 bases). The ends were cut back, 7 bases at V and 5 bases at J, with 23 bases in the middle. The germline CDR1 and CDR2 sequences are SEHNR and FQNEAQ (reference sequence). The CDR3 totals 16 residues. The CDR3 region has the DNA TGTGCCAGCATGAGTGGGGGGTATCAGCCTCGGACTGAAGCTTTCTTT. Its translation is CASMSGGYQPRTEAFF.

As to this clonotype: A read error is possible here, since a much larger clone lies one base away. It is likely a read error, because the conserved phenylalanine at the end of the CDR3 is missing. The rearrangement joins TRBV28 to TRBJ2-3, with a weak D call TRBD2 (6 bases). CDR1 is MDHEN, CDR2 SYDVKM, per germline. This CDR3 spans 14 amino acids. The V and J ends lost 8 bases and 0 bases respectively, with 12 bases between them. CDR3 in DNA: TGTGCCAGCCAGCGGGTTTCTAGCACAGATACGCAGTATATT. This sequence encodes CASQRVSSTDTQYI.

The V gene is TRBV2, the J gene TRBJ2-2; D perhaps matches TRBD1 (5 bases). The CDR3 runs 14 residues. Germline V gene data show CDR1 as SNHLY and CDR2 as FYNNEI. V lost 3 bases and J lost 6, with 11 bases in between. Written as DNA, the CDR3 is TGTGCCAGCAGTGATCCTGGGGCGGCCGGGGAGCTGTTTTTT. Its translation is CASSDPGAAGELFF.

The chain couples TRBV20-1 to TRBJ2-5; D is undetermined. The CDR3 runs to 12 residues. The V gene lost 1 base and the J gene lost 7 bases, with 10 bases spanning the gap. CDR1 is DFQATT, CDR2 SNEGSKA, per germline (reference sequence). The CDR3 nucleotides are TGCAGTGCTAGAGCATCCGGCGGGACCCAGTACTTC. Its protein is CSARASGGTQYF.

This clonotype was seen only a few times. This chain joins TRBV12-3 or TRBV12-4 and TRBJ2-4; D might be TRBD1 or TRBD2, each matching 5 bases. The V end was cut by 9 bases, the J end by 14 bases, with 26 bases between. This CDR3 is built from 14 residues. The CDR3 region is CASSQVRGTGLEYF. The CDR3 coding sequence is TGTGCCAGTTCCCAAGTCCGAGGGACCGGCTTAGAGTACTTC.